A single sample is the source of the 24 T cell receptor beta chains below, sequenced in a study of blood T cell repertoires in COVID-19. The method was immunoSEQ multiplex PCR; TCRdb's version includes in-frame clones alone and lacks a portion of them. The sample carries some 250,000 clones, 82% recorded once. Material for sequencing was peripheral blood. The receptor set was obtained from a woman in her late teens or twenties with acute or convalescent COVID-19.

The rearrangement joins TRBV6-5 to TRBJ1-5; D is uncertain. V was trimmed by 2 bases and J by 0 bases, leaving 8 bases between them. CDR3 size: 15 residues. Germline assignment: CDR1 MNHEY and CDR2 SVGAGI. The CDR3 is CASSYRLDSNQPQHF. CDR3 nucleotides: TGTGCCAGCAGTTACCGTCTAGATAGCAATCAGCCCCAGCATTTT.

The V gene is TRBV6-2 or TRBV6-3, the J gene TRBJ1-5; D is possibly TRBD1 (5 bases). The CDR3 extends over 18 amino acids. V lost 4 bases and J 2 bases, leaving 21 bases between the germline ends. Germline V gene lookup returns CDR1 MNHEY and CDR2 SVGEGT. The CDR3 DNA is TGTGCCAGCAGTTCATTGGACGCAGGGTTTTTCGGCAATCAGCCCCAGCATTTT. Translating gives CASSSLDAGFFGNQPQHF.

This clone appeared once. The chain uses TRBV27 and TRBJ2-1; weak D call: TRBD2 (6 bases). The CDR3 has 13 residues. Looked up from germline, CDR1 is MNHEY and CDR2 is SMNVEV (reference sequence). Deletions cut 8 bases from V and 4 bases from J, with 12 bases between. DNA for the CDR3: TGTGCCAGCCGGGAGCTCGGGTACAATGAGCAGTTCTTC. It codes for CASRELGYNEQFF.

The chain employs TRBV5-1 and TRBJ2-1, with TRBD2 matching over 14 bases. J was trimmed by 9 bases and V by 2 bases; bases with no gene match: 7. The CDR3 spans 16 residues. Germline V lookup: CDR1 SGHRS, CDR2 YFSETQ. Here the CDR3 DNA reads TGCGCCAGCAGCTTACCCAGACTAGCGGGAGGGGGTGAGCAGTTCTTC. It encodes CASSLPRLAGGGEQFF.

The rearrangement joins TRBV7-6 to TRBJ2-2; 13 bases line up with TRBD2. The CDR3 extends over 18 amino acids. Germline assignment: CDR1 SGHVS and CDR2 FNYEAQ. J lost 6 bases, V lost 0 bases, and 7 bases had no gene match. The CDR3 nucleotides read TGTGCCAGCAGCTTAGCCGCCGGGACTAGCGGGATTGCCGGGGAGCTGTTTTTT. Translating gives CASSLAAGTSGIAGELFF. The full variable domain, with the rest looked up from reference TRBV7-6 and TRBJ2-2, is GAGVSQSPRYKVTKRGQDVALRCDPISGHVSLYWYRQALGQGPEFLTYFNYEAQQDKSGLPNDRFSAERPEGSISTLTIQRTEQRDSAMYRCASSLAAGTSGIAGELFFGEGSRLTVL.

J is TRBJ1-4 and V is TRBV27; 8 bases are a match to TRBD1. V dropped 4 bases and J dropped 5; count of bases not matched to a gene: 6. Germline CDR1 and CDR2: MNHEY and SMNVEV (reference sequence). This CDR3 contains 15 residues. CDR3 protein: CASSYSQGANEKLFF. The CDR3 DNA reads TGTGCCAGCAGTTACTCGCAGGGGGCGAATGAAAAACTGTTTTTT.

This chain uses TRBV5-1 with TRBJ2-7, with 7 bases that match TRBD1. The V gene's germline CDR1 is SGHRS and CDR2 YFSETQ. V lost 0 bases to trimming and J lost 2 bases; unmatched junction nucleotides: 2. There are 14 residues in the CDR3. CDR3 sequence (DNA): TGCGCCAGCAGCTTGGGGGACAGCACCTACGAGCAGTACTTC. Protein sequence: CASSLGDSTYEQYF.

The chain couples TRBV5-4 to TRBJ2-6; 9 bases line up with TRBD1. Germline V gene data show CDR1 as SGHNT and CDR2 as YYREEE (reference sequence). With V trimmed by 5 bases and J by 4 bases, 4 bases remained unmatched. The CDR3 is made up of 15 amino acids. CDR3 coding DNA: TGTGCCAGCAGGGGGACAGGGTCCGGGGCCAACGTCCTGACTTTC. Translation gives CASRGTGSGANVLTF.

The gene calls are TRBV19 and TRBJ2-2, with 14 bases matching TRBD2. CDR1 and CDR2 (germline): LNHDA, SQIVND (reference sequence). This CDR3 has 16 residues. Germline trimming cut 6 bases from V and 2 bases from J; bases unmatched to any gene: 2. CDR3 sequence (DNA): TGTGCCAGTAGCGGACTAGCGGGAGGTAACACCGGGGAGCTGTTTTTT. Translated: CASSGLAGGNTGELFF.

V is TRBV7-2 and J is TRBJ1-2; D uncertain. There are 15 residues in the CDR3. Trimming pared 5 bases from V and 8 bases from J, leaving 21 bases between. Germline CDR1 SGHTA, CDR2 FQGNSA. The CDR3 nucleotides are TGTGCCAGCAGCCTCCCCGTCGGAGGGATCCGAGGCTACACCTTC. Its translation: CASSLPVGGIRGYTF. Combining the CDR3 with reference TRBV7-2 and TRBJ1-2 gives the whole variable domain GAGVSQSPSNKVTEKGKDVELRCDPISGHTALYWYRQSLGQGLEFLIYFQGNSAPDKSGLPSDRFSAERTGGSVSTLTIQRTQQEDSAVYLCASSLPVGGIRGYTFGSGTRLTVV.

The chain is built from TRBV27 and TRBJ1-5; D possibly corresponds to TRBD1 (5 bases). Germline V gives CDR1 MNHEY, CDR2 SMNVEV (reference sequence). This CDR3 is 13 amino acids long. V lost 3 bases and J lost 5, with 8 bases in between. The CDR3 is CASSFSTDQPQHF. The CDR3 DNA follows: TGTGCCAGCAGTTTTTCGACAGATCAGCCCCAGCATTTT.

This clone was detected only a few times. V gene TRBV30 combines with J gene TRBJ2-7, with D hard to call. The germline gives CDR1 GTSNPN, CDR2 SVGIG (reference sequence). V was pared by 2 bases and J by 5 bases, with 7 bases between. This CDR3 region has 11 residues. CDR3 residues: CAWSFSDEQYF. In DNA form, the CDR3 reads TGTGCCTGGAGTTTTTCCGACGAGCAGTACTTC.

This clone was seen more than once but under ten times. The CDR3 is CASSELDYEQYF. The CDR3 bases are TGTGCCAGCAGCGAACTAGACTACGAGCAGTACTTC. The chain employs TRBV2 and TRBJ2-7, with D perhaps TRBD2 (5 bases). V lost 6 bases and J lost 3, with 9 bases in between. From germline, CDR1 is SNHLY and CDR2 FYNNEI. The CDR3 runs to 12 residues.

This clone appeared a few times. The V gene is TRBV6-6, the J gene TRBJ1-1; 8 bases fit TRBD1. Germline V gene sequence: CDR1 MNHNY, CDR2 SVGAGI (reference sequence). CDR3 length equals 15 residues. Trimming cost V 4 bases and J 4 bases; bases outside gene matches: 8. The CDR3 loop reads CASSSSGQGPTEAFF. Here the CDR3 DNA reads TGTGCCAGCAGTTCCTCCGGACAGGGTCCCACTGAAGCTTTCTTT.

CDR3 nucleotides: TGTGCCAGCAACGCCGGGACTAGCGGGAGAAGCTACAATGAGCAGTTCTTC. The encoded protein is CASNAGTSGRSYNEQFF. The chain joins TRBV2 to TRBJ2-1; 14 bases line up with TRBD2. This CDR3 contains 17 residues. Germline CDR1 SNHLY, CDR2 FYNNEI. V shed 7 bases, J shed 3 bases, and the junction held 8 bases outside the gene matches. Full variable domain (remainder filled in from reference TRBV2 and TRBJ2-1): EPEVTQTPSHQVTQMGQEVILRCVPISNHLYFYWYRQILGQKVEFLVSFYNNEISEKSEIFDDQFSVERPDGSNFTLKIRSTKLEDSAMYFCASNAGTSGRSYNEQFFGPGTRLTVL.

V usage is TRBV6-2 or TRBV6-3 and J usage is TRBJ1-3; the D is unclear. Trimming left V 4 bases short and J 2 bases short, with 12 bases between. The germline gives CDR1 MNHEY, CDR2 SVGEGT. CDR3 length: 15 amino acids. CDR3 region: CASSSQEAPGNTIYF. The CDR3 DNA follows: TGTGCCAGCAGTTCTCAGGAGGCGCCTGGAAACACCATATATTTT.

Many counts were recorded for this clone. The chain is built from TRBV5-4 and TRBJ1-1; 7 nucleotides line up with TRBD1. The CDR3 runs 13 residues. Germline V CDR1 and CDR2: SGHNT, YYREEE (reference sequence). V gave up 4 bases and J gave up 5 bases; unmatched junction bases: 5. The CDR3 loop is CASSLLQGTEAFF. The DNA of the CDR3 is TGTGCCAGCAGCCTCCTACAGGGGACTGAAGCTTTCTTT.

V and J are TRBV13 and TRBJ2-5, with 7 bases that match TRBD2. The CDR3 extends over 13 amino acids. The V segment lost 5 bases and the J segment 1 base; nucleotides outside the gene matches: 1. CDR1 is PRHDT, CDR2 FYEKMQ, per germline (reference sequence). The CDR3 loop reads CASSAGAQETQYF. The DNA for the CDR3 is TGTGCCAGCAGCGCGGGAGCCCAAGAGACCCAGTACTTC.

The rearrangement links TRBV13 to TRBJ1-2; D perhaps matches TRBD1 (6 bases). Germline V gene data show CDR1 as PRHDT and CDR2 as FYEKMQ (reference sequence). V was cut by 7 bases and J by 2 bases, with 20 bases left in between. The CDR3 contains 16 residues. The CDR3, as DNA: TGTGCCAGCAACCCAAAACAGGGACCCCCCAACTATGGCTACACCTTC. Amino acid sequence: CASNPKQGPPNYGYTF.

The chain joins TRBV29-1 to TRBJ2-1; D is undetermined. This CDR3 contains 15 residues. The V and J ends lost 1 base and 0 bases respectively, with 10 bases between them. The germline CDR1 and CDR2 sequences are SQVTM and ANQGSEA. CDR3 coding DNA: TGCAGCGTTGAAGTCAGGCACAACTCCTACAATGAGCAGTTCTTC. The encoded protein is CSVEVRHNSYNEQFF.

The chain employs TRBV19 and TRBJ2-1; 7 bases are a match to TRBD2. The CDR3 loop spans 15 amino acids. V dropped 3 bases and J dropped 2; count of bases not matched to a gene: 4. Germline assignment: CDR1 LNHDA and CDR2 SQIVND (reference sequence). CDR3 DNA sequence: TGTGCCAGTAGTATTCAGCGGGGTGCCTACAATGAGCAGTTCTTC. Encoded protein: CASSIQRGAYNEQFF.

The CDR3 coding sequence is TGTGCCAGCAGCTTAGGAGTTTCTAGGACAGATACGCAGTATTTT. Translation gives CASSLGVSRTDTQYF. The chain links TRBV7-6 to TRBJ2-3; no definite D call. V was clipped by 1 base and J by 3 bases, with 11 bases between them. This CDR3 comprises 15 residues. The germline CDR1 and CDR2 sequences are SGHVS and FNYEAQ. Based on the CDR3 plus reference TRBV7-6 and TRBJ2-3, the full variable domain is GAGVSQSPRYKVTKRGQDVALRCDPISGHVSLYWYRQALGQGPEFLTYFNYEAQQDKSGLPNDRFSAERPEGSISTLTIQRTEQRDSAMYRCASSLGVSRTDTQYFGPGTRLTVL.

This chain uses TRBV28 with TRBJ1-2; 11 bases fit TRBD1. Trimming at V came to 7 bases and at J to 8 bases, leaving 6 bases not matched to a gene. Germline loops: CDR1 MDHEN, CDR2 SYDVKM. This CDR3 spans 13 amino acids. CDR3 DNA sequence: TGTGCCAGCACCTTGGACAGGGGGCTAGGCTACACCTTC. Translated: CASTLDRGLGYTF.

V gene TRBV15 combines with J gene TRBJ2-7; a weak D match, TRBD2 (7 bases). The germline gives CDR1 LNHNV, CDR2 YYDKDF (reference sequence). The V end lost 6 bases, the J end lost 1 base, and 16 bases lay between the germline ends. The length of the CDR3 is 15 residues. In DNA, the CDR3 is TGTGCCACCAGAGAGGGGGGGGGCGGTTCCTACGAGCAGTACTTC. Protein product: CATREGGGGSYEQYF.